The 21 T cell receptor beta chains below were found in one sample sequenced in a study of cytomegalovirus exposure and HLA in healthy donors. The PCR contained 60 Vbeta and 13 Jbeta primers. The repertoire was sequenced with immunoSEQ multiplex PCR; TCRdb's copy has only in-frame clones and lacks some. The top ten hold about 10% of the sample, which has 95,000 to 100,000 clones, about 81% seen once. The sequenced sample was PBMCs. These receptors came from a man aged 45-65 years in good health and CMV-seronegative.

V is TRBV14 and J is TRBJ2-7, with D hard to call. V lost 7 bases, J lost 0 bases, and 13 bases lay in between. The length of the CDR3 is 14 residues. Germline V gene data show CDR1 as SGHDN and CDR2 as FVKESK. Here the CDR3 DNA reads TGTGCCAGCAAAAGGTCATCTAGCTCCTACGAGCAGTACTTC. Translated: CASKRSSSSYEQYF.

CDR3 in DNA: TGTGCCAGCAGTTCCCCGGGAGTCTACAATGAGCAGTTCTTC. It encodes CASSSPGVYNEQFF. The rearrangement links TRBV28 to TRBJ2-1; TRBD2 is a possible D gene (6 bases). Germline V gene data show CDR1 as MDHEN and CDR2 as SYDVKM. Between the trimmed V and J ends, which lost 4 bases and 3 bases, there was a span of 10 bases. The CDR3 runs 14 residues.

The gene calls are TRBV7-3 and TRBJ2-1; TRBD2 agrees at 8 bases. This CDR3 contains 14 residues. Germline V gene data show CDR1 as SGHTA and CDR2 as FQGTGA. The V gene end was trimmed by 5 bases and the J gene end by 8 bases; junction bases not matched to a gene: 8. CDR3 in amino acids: CASSPGLVPYEQFF. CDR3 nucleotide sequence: TGTGCCAGCAGCCCGGGACTAGTTCCGTATGAGCAGTTCTTC.

CDR3 protein: CASSFGSGANVLTF. In DNA, the CDR3 is TGTGCCAGCAGTTTCGGCTCTGGGGCCAACGTCCTGACTTTC. This chain joins TRBV27 and TRBJ2-6; D remains ambiguous. The CDR3 consists of 14 residues. Per germline, CDR1 MNHEY and CDR2 SMNVEV (reference sequence). The V end was cut by 3 bases, the J end by 0 bases, with 3 bases between.

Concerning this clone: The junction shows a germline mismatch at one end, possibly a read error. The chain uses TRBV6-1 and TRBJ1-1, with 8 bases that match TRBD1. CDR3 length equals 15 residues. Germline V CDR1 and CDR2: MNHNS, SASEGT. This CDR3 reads CASSELIGQGTPASF. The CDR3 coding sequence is TGTGCCAGCAGTGAACTTATCGGACAGGGCACCCCGGCTTCCTTT.

The CDR3 coding sequence is TGTGCCAGTAAGAGGTTGGGACATGATACAGATACGCAGTATTTT. Encoded protein: CASKRLGHDTDTQYF. The chain links TRBV19 to TRBJ2-3; the D gene is possibly TRBD1 (6 bases). Trimming took 7 bases from V and 3 from J, leaving 17 bases between them. This CDR3 is built from 15 residues. Looked up from germline, CDR1 is LNHDA and CDR2 is SQIVND (reference sequence).

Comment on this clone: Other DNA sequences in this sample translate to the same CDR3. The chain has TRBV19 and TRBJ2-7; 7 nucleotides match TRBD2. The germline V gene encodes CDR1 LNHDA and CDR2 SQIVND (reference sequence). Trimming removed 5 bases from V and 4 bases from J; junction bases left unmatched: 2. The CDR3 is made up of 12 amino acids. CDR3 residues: CASSSSGYEQYF. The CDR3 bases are TGTGCCAGTAGTTCTAGCGGTTACGAGCAGTACTTC.

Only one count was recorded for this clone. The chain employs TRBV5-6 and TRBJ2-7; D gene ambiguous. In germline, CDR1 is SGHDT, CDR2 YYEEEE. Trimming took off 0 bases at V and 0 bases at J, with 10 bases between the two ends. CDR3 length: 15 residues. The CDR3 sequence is CASSLGQRSSYEQYF. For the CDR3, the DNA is TGTGCCAGCAGCTTGGGGCAGAGGAGCTCCTACGAGCAGTACTTC.

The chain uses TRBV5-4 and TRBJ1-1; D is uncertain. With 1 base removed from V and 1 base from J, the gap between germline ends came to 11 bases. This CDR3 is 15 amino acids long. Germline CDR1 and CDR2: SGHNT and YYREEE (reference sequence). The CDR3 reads CASSLNIGRNTEAFF. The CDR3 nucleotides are TGTGCCAGCAGCTTGAATATCGGTAGGAACACTGAAGCTTTCTTT.

This chain's CDR3 is CASSPGAGPQHF. DNA for the CDR3: TGTGCCAGCAGCCCAGGCGCAGGGCCCCAGCATTTT. This sequence joins TRBV7-2 and TRBJ1-5, with unresolved D. V was clipped by 5 bases and J by 9 bases, with 11 bases between them. Germline V gene lookup returns CDR1 SGHTA and CDR2 FQGNSA. CDR3 length equals 12 residues.

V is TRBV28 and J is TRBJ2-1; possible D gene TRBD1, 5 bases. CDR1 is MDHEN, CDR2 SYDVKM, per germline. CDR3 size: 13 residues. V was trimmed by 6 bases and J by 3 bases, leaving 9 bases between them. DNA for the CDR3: TGTGCCAGCAGAACAGGTTACTACAATGAGCAGTTCTTC. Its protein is CASRTGYYNEQFF.

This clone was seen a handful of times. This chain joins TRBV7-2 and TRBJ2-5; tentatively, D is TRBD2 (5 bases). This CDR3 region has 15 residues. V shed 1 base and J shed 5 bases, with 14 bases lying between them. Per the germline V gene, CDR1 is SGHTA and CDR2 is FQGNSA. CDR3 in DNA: TGTGCCAGCAGCTTAGAGGGCCTGAGGAGGGAGACCCAGTACTTC. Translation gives CASSLEGLRRETQYF.

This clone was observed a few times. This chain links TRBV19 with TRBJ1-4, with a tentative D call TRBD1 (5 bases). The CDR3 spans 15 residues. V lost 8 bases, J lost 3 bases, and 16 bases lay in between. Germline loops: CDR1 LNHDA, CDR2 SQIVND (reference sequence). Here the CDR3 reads CASESKGAPNEKLFF. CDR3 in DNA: TGTGCCAGTGAGAGTAAAGGGGCACCTAATGAAAAACTGTTTTTT.

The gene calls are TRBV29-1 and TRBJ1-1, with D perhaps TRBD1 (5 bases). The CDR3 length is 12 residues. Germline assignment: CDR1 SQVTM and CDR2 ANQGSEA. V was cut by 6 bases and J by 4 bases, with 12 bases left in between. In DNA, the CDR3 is TGCAGCGTGGGCGCCCAGGGCACTGAAGCTTTCTTT. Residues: CSVGAQGTEAFF.

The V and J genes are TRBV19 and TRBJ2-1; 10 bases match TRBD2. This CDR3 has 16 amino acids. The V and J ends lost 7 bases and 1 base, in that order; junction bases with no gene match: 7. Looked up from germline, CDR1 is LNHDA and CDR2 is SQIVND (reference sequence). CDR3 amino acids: CASTQLAGGSYNEQFF. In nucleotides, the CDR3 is TGTGCCAGTACCCAATTAGCGGGGGGATCCTACAATGAGCAGTTCTTC.

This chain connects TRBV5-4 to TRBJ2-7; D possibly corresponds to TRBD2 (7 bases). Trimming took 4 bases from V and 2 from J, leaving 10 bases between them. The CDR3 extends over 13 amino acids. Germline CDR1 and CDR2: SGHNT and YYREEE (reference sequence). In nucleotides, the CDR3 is TGTGCCAGCAGCAAGGGGGGGGCCTACGAGCAGTACTTC. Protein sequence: CASSKGGAYEQYF.

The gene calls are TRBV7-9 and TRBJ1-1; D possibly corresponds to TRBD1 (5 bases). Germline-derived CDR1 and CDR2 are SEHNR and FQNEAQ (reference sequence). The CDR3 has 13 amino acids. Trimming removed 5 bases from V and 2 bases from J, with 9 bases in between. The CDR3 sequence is CASSGARNTEAFF. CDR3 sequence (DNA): TGTGCCAGCAGCGGGGCCCGAAACACTGAAGCTTTCTTT. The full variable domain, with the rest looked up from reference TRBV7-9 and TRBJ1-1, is DTGVSQNPRHKITKRGQNVTFRCDPISEHNRLYWYRQTLGQGPEFLTYFQNEAQLEKSRLLSDRFSAERPKGSFSTLEIQRTEQGDSAMYLCASSGARNTEAFFGQGTRLTVV.

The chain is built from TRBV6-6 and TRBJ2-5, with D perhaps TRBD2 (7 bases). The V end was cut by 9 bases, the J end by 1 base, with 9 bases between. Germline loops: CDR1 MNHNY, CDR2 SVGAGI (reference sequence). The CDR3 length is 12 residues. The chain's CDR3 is CASRGGQETQYF. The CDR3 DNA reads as TGTGCCAGTAGGGGGGGCCAAGAGACCCAGTACTTC.

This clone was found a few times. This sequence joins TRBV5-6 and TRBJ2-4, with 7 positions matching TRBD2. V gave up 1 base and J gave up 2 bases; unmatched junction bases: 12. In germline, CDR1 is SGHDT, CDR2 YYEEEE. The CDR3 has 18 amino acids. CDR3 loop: CASSLFLAASGTKNIQYF. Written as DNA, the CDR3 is TGTGCCAGCAGCTTGTTTCTAGCGGCAAGCGGGACCAAAAACATTCAGTACTTC.

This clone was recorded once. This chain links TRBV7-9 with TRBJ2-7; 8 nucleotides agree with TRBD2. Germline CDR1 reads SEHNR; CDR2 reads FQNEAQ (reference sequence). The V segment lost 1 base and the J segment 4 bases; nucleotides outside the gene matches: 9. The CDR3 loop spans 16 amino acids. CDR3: CASSLGFGREAYEQYF. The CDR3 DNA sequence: TGTGCCAGCAGCTTAGGATTCGGGAGGGAAGCGTACGAGCAGTACTTC.

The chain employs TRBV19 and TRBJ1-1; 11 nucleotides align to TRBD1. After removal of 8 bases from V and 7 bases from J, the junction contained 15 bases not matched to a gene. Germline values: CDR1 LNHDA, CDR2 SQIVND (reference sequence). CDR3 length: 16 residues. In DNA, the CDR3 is TGTGCCAGTCATAGGTTGGACAGGGGGCCGTGGCATGAAGCTTTCTTT. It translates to CASHRLDRGPWHEAFF.